The clone carrying this TCR beta chain was counted once. No antigen is known for it. This entry belongs to a study of cytomegalovirus exposure and HLA in healthy donors. Regarding the study as a whole: Association of 16,951 TCR beta sequences with HLA alleles was found at 0.05 false discovery rate in a later analysis.

The CDR3 is 12 residues long. Germline V gene sequence: CDR1 MDHEN, CDR2 SYDVKM. V gave up 5 bases and J gave up 6 bases, with 11 bases separating them. PCR primers comprised 60 Vbeta and 13 Jbeta primers. Profiling relied on immunoSEQ multiplex PCR, and the TCRdb table lists in-frame clones only, not all of them. Among some 130,000 clones, over 75% were seen once, and the ten largest hold more than 4%. Sample: PBMCs. V usage is TRBV28 and J usage is TRBJ2-7; D unresolved. This sequence was found in a male donor in good health and CMV-seropositive. This chain's CDR3 is CASSVTTPEQYF. The CDR3 DNA sequence: TGTGCCAGCAGTGTCACTACACCCGAGCAGTACTTC.